Each of the 30 T cell receptor beta chains below was sequenced from the same sample in a study of long-term antiretroviral therapy in people with HIV. They ran version v3.0 of the immunoSEQ assay at survey level. The data were produced by immunoSEQ multiplex PCR, yet TCRdb's version contains in-frame clones alone and is incomplete. The data contain some 25,000 clones, 80% to 90% of them singletons. Here the sequenced sample was unsorted PBMCs, taken 3 years after starting antiretroviral therapy. These receptors all stem from a man in his late teens or twenties with HIV.

The chain couples TRBV29-1 to TRBJ2-5; possible D gene TRBD1, 5 bases. The CDR3 has 12 residues. The germline V gene has CDR1 SQVTM and CDR2 ANQGSEA. Trimming took 7 bases from V and 3 from J, leaving 12 bases between them. The CDR3 loop is CSGLGAEETQYF. The CDR3 DNA reads TGCAGCGGCCTAGGGGCGGAAGAGACCCAGTACTTC.

The chain links TRBV6-1 to TRBJ2-1; 13 bases match TRBD2. Germline CDR1 MNHNS, CDR2 SASEGT. The CDR3 has 15 residues. V dropped 3 bases and J dropped 4; count of bases not matched to a gene: 0. CDR3 DNA: TGTGCCAGCAGTGAGACTAGCGGGGGGTACAATGAGCAGTTCTTC. It codes for CASSETSGGYNEQFF.

This clone showed up just a few times. The V and J genes are TRBV2 and TRBJ1-1; maybe TRBD1 (5 bases). Trimming shortened V by 7 bases and J by 3 bases, and 12 bases separated the two germline ends. This CDR3 has 13 residues. Germline assignment: CDR1 SNHLY and CDR2 FYNNEI. CDR3 DNA: TGTGCCAGCAACGGGGGTTATGACACTGAAGCTTTCTTT. This codes for CASNGGYDTEAFF.

V is TRBV28 and J is TRBJ2-3; 9 bases are a match to TRBD2. Germline trimming cut 11 bases from V and 5 bases from J; bases unmatched to any gene: 11. This CDR3 is built from 14 residues. Germline values: CDR1 MDHEN, CDR2 SYDVKM. Here the CDR3 DNA reads TGTGCCGGAAAAGGCGGGGGGGCTAAAGATACGCAGTATTTT. Its translation is CAGKGGGAKDTQYF.

This clone occurred once. This chain connects TRBV9 to TRBJ1-2; 9 bases agree with TRBD1. CDR3 length: 16 amino acids. V lost 3 bases and J lost 6; bases outside the gene matches: 12. The germline gives CDR1 SGDLS, CDR2 YYNGEE. CDR3 residues: CASSEWTGDRFDGYTF. The CDR3 nucleotides read TGTGCCAGCAGCGAATGGACAGGGGATCGATTCGATGGCTACACCTTC.

J is TRBJ1-1 and V is TRBV5-1; D not certain. This CDR3 region has 13 residues. The germline gives CDR1 SGHRS, CDR2 YFSETQ. Trimming cost V 4 bases and J 7 bases, with 14 bases left between them. The DNA for the CDR3 is TGCGCCAGCAGCGGGCTCGGATTGGATGAAGCTTTCTTT. Translated: CASSGLGLDEAFF.

J is TRBJ1-3 and V is TRBV7-9, with D possibly TRBD1 on 5 matching bases. Germline V lookup: CDR1 SEHNR, CDR2 FQNEAQ (reference sequence). This CDR3 spans 15 amino acids. Deletions cut 2 bases from V and 2 bases from J, with 10 bases between. CDR3 loop: CASSLKGPTGNTIYF. In DNA, the CDR3 is TGTGCCAGCAGCTTAAAGGGGCCGACTGGAAACACCATATATTTT.

The chain joins TRBV7-9 to TRBJ1-5; no reliable D call. There are 13 residues in the CDR3. Germline CDR1 reads SEHNR; CDR2 reads FQNEAQ (reference sequence). V dropped 2 bases and J dropped 6 bases, with 8 bases sitting between them. CDR3 protein: CASSLFESQPQHF. The CDR3 DNA follows: TGTGCCAGCAGCTTATTTGAGTCTCAGCCCCAGCATTTT.

V gene TRBV5-4 combines with J gene TRBJ1-6, with D tentatively TRBD1 (5 bases). From germline, CDR1 is SGHNT and CDR2 YYREEE (reference sequence). The CDR3 spans 14 residues. Trimming cost V 4 bases and J 8 bases, with 13 bases left between them. This chain's CDR3 is CASSLGRADSPLHF. The CDR3 nucleotides read TGTGCCAGCAGCCTAGGCAGGGCGGATTCACCCCTCCACTTT.

The chain is built from TRBV28 and TRBJ1-2; 9 bases line up with TRBD1. The germline CDR1 and CDR2 sequences are MDHEN and SYDVKM. This CDR3 has 17 residues. The trim removed 10 bases at V and 3 bases at J, leaving 18 bases unmatched. The CDR3 bases are TGTGCCACCGGCTCGGGGGACAGGGCTACCTCTGACTATGGCTACACCTTC. Translated: CATGSGDRATSDYGYTF.

This chain uses TRBV9 with TRBJ1-3; D call uncertain. The CDR3 length is 12 residues. Germline assignment: CDR1 SGDLS and CDR2 YYNGEE. Trimming removed 0 bases at V and 8 bases at J, with 6 bases between. CDR3 nucleotides: TGTGCCAGCAGCGTAGTCGAGGACACCATATATTTT. Amino acid sequence: CASSVVEDTIYF.

This chain's CDR3 is CASSLGPGGSTDTQYF. The DNA for the CDR3 is TGTGCCAGCAGCTTAGGTCCGGGGGGTAGCACAGATACGCAGTATTTT. The chain has TRBV7-9 and TRBJ2-3; 7 positions match TRBD2. The germline V gene has CDR1 SEHNR and CDR2 FQNEAQ (reference sequence). Germline trimming cut 1 base from V and 0 bases from J; bases unmatched to any gene: 4. The CDR3 spans 16 residues.

This clone was observed a single time. This chain uses TRBV16 with TRBJ1-2; tentatively, D is TRBD1 (6 bases). This CDR3 has 15 residues. Trimming took off 4 bases at V and 2 bases at J, with 14 bases between the two ends. Per germline, CDR1 KGHSY and CDR2 FQNENV. The CDR3 DNA is TGTGCCAGCAGCCGCCCACGACAGGAGAACTATGGCTACACCTTC. As protein: CASSRPRQENYGYTF. Full variable domain (rest looked up from reference TRBV16 and TRBJ1-2): GEEVAQTPKHLVRGEGQKAKLYCAPIKGHSYVFWYQQVLKNEFKFLISFQNENVFDETGMPKERFSAKCLPNSPCSLEIQATKLEDSAVYFCASSRPRQENYGYTFGSGTRLTVV.

The chain is built from TRBV25-1 and TRBJ2-5; TRBD2 might be the D (5 bases). The V gene's germline CDR1 is MGHDK and CDR2 SYGVNS. Trimming shortened V by 5 bases and J by 1 base, and 14 bases separated the two germline ends. There are 15 residues in the CDR3. The CDR3 DNA follows: TGTGCCAGCAGTATAGGGAGAACGTCCCAAGAGACCCAGTACTTC. This codes for CASSIGRTSQETQYF.

This rearrangement joins TRBV27 to TRBJ2-5, with TRBD1 identical over 8 bases. V trimming: 1 base; J trimming: 3 bases; junction bases outside the gene matches: 7. The CDR3 totals 16 residues. Germline V gene lookup returns CDR1 MNHEY and CDR2 SMNVEV (reference sequence). Here the CDR3 DNA reads TGTGCCAGCAGTTTATTGGCAACGGACAGGGAAGAGACCCAGTACTTC. Encoded protein: CASSLLATDREETQYF.

This rearrangement joins TRBV7-8 to TRBJ1-5; no firm D call. Germline V gene data show CDR1 as SGHVS and CDR2 as FQNEAQ. The CDR3 loop spans 16 amino acids. V lost 1 base and J 0 bases, leaving 10 bases between the germline ends. This chain's CDR3 is CASSLVGVYSNQPQHF. The DNA for the CDR3 is TGTGCCAGCAGCTTAGTTGGTGTTTATAGCAATCAGCCCCAGCATTTT.

The chain uses TRBV5-1 and TRBJ2-7; D might be TRBD2 (7 bases). The CDR3 is made up of 13 amino acids. The V and J ends lost 4 bases and 5 bases respectively, with 13 bases between them. In germline, CDR1 is SGHRS, CDR2 YFSETQ. CDR3 nucleotides: TGCGCCAGCAGCCCGGGGGGCCGGGACGAGCAGTACTTC. Protein sequence: CASSPGGRDEQYF.

The chain employs TRBV2 and TRBJ1-2; tentatively, D is TRBD1 (5 bases). Trimming removed 7 bases from V and 7 bases from J, with 19 bases in between. CDR3 size: 14 residues. The germline V gene has CDR1 SNHLY and CDR2 FYNNEI. The CDR3 bases are TGTGCCAGCACCCCCGGGACCTCCTGGGGTGGCTACACCTTC. It encodes CASTPGTSWGGYTF.

V usage is TRBV6-5 and J usage is TRBJ1-3; maybe TRBD1 (6 bases). Germline CDR1 is MNHEY and CDR2 is SVGAGI. CDR3 length: 15 amino acids. V was cut by 4 bases and J by 2 bases, with 12 bases left in between. The CDR3 loop is CASSSQGRTGNTIYF. DNA for the CDR3: TGTGCCAGCAGTTCACAGGGAAGAACTGGAAACACCATATATTTT.

This clone was seen a handful of times. The chain links TRBV19 to TRBJ2-3; D ambiguous. Germline loops: CDR1 LNHDA, CDR2 SQIVND (reference sequence). V was trimmed by 4 bases and J by 2 bases, leaving 7 bases between them. This CDR3 has 13 residues. The CDR3 spells CASSKADTDTQYF. CDR3 coding DNA: TGTGCCAGTAGTAAGGCGGACACAGATACGCAGTATTTT.

This chain joins TRBV29-1 and TRBJ2-3; D gene uncertain. V dropped 5 bases and J dropped 6 bases, with 6 bases sitting between them. This CDR3 contains 10 residues. Per the germline V gene, CDR1 is SQVTM and CDR2 is ANQGSEA. CDR3 loop: CSVKTDTQYF. CDR3 DNA sequence: TGCAGCGTTAAGACGGATACGCAGTATTTT.

The genes are TRBV29-1 and TRBJ2-1, with D uncertain. The ends were cut back, 3 bases at V and 1 base at J, with 4 bases in the middle. The CDR3 loop spans 12 amino acids. Germline CDR1 and CDR2: SQVTM and ANQGSEA. The CDR3 region has the DNA TGCAGCGTTGACGGGTCCTACAATGAGCAGTTCTTC. The encoded protein is CSVDGSYNEQFF.

The chain joins TRBV4-2 to TRBJ2-3; possible D gene TRBD2, 6 bases. The CDR3 length is 16 residues. Between the trimmed V and J ends, which lost 0 bases and 2 bases, there was a span of 12 bases. The V gene's germline CDR1 is LGHNA and CDR2 YNFKEQ. CDR3 DNA sequence: TGTGCCAGCAGCCAAGACAGGAGCGGGTCCACAGATACGCAGTATTTT. Translated, it gives CASSQDRSGSTDTQYF.

The rearrangement uses TRBV6-1 and TRBJ2-7; D ambiguous. The V gene's germline CDR1 is MNHNS and CDR2 SASEGT. This CDR3 contains 11 residues. Trimming took 2 bases from V and 3 from J, leaving 2 bases between them. This CDR3 reads CASSENYEQYV. The CDR3 nucleotides read TGTGCCAGCAGTGAAAACTACGAGCAGTACGTC.

This clone was detected once. The chain joins TRBV2 to TRBJ1-1; no reliable D call. CDR3 length: 13 residues. Trimming took off 4 bases at V and 3 bases at J, with 9 bases between the two ends. Per the germline V gene, CDR1 is SNHLY and CDR2 is FYNNEI. Here the CDR3 reads CASSVWQYTEAFF. The CDR3 DNA reads as TGTGCCAGCAGTGTGTGGCAATACACTGAAGCTTTCTTT.

This rearrangement joins TRBV2 to TRBJ2-3; the D gene could be TRBD1 or TRBD2 (5 bases each). Deletions cut 5 bases from V and 0 bases from J, with 21 bases between. CDR3 length equals 18 residues. Germline V gene lookup returns CDR1 SNHLY and CDR2 FYNNEI. CDR3 amino acids: CASSPPHYKGPSTDTQYF. The CDR3 nucleotides are TGTGCCAGCAGTCCACCCCATTACAAGGGACCAAGCACAGATACGCAGTATTTT.

The chain couples TRBV9 to TRBJ1-3, with D unresolved. CDR3 length: 18 residues. V dropped 3 bases and J dropped 6 bases, with 25 bases sitting between them. The V gene's germline CDR1 is SGDLS and CDR2 YYNGEE. CDR3 in DNA: TGTGCCAGCAGCGGGGCCCCCCCCCGTCGGGGTGAGGCAAACACCATATATTTT. Its protein product is CASSGAPPRRGEANTIYF.

The gene calls are TRBV27 and TRBJ2-7, with unresolved D. Germline V gene lookup returns CDR1 MNHEY and CDR2 SMNVEV (reference sequence). The ends were cut back, 6 bases at V and 7 bases at J, with 16 bases in the middle. The CDR3 has 13 amino acids. Written as DNA, the CDR3 is TGTGCCAGCAGATTTACCCATGGCATGGAGCAGTACTTC. Translated: CASRFTHGMEQYF.

The chain uses TRBV2 and TRBJ1-1; perhaps TRBD1 as D (6 bases). The CDR3 runs 13 residues. Germline V gene data show CDR1 as SNHLY and CDR2 as FYNNEI. Trimming left V 10 bases short and J 12 bases short, with 24 bases between. The CDR3 sequence is CATLPDRFHPPFF. The CDR3 DNA reads TGTGCCACCCTCCCAGACAGGTTCCATCCCCCTTTCTTT.

This clone appeared a single time. This chain joins TRBV15 and TRBJ2-5, with D perhaps TRBD2 (6 bases). This CDR3 has 15 amino acids. The germline CDR1 and CDR2 sequences are LNHNV and YYDKDF (reference sequence). Trimming shortened V by 8 bases and J by 5 bases, and 21 bases separated the two germline ends. CDR3 coding DNA: TGTGCCACCTCTTTGTCTTCGGGAGCCTGGGAGACCCAGTACTTC. Translating gives CATSLSSGAWETQYF.